Listed here is a single TCR beta chain. Its antigen is currently not known. Base qualities are not provided; no much larger clone lies one nucleotide away. The germline V end is reduced by 5 bases and the J end by 7 bases; junction bases left unmatched: 10. The germline V gene encodes CDR1 SGHTA and CDR2 FQGNSA. The CDR3, cysteine through phenylalanine, is 15 amino acids long. Only the CDR3 portion is preserved as DNA: 45 bases, with reading frame beginning at the first base. This entry belongs to a study of T cells in tuberculosis (dated by TCRdb to between 2018 and 2020). In the study overall: In the study, CD1B tetramers and high-throughput TCR immunosequencing were combined to characterize T cells specific for the mycobacterial lipid antigen glucose monomycolate (GMM). With 9 to 11 people per group, a South African clinical cohort compared IGRA-negative adolescents, IGRA-positive adolescents with latent tuberculosis, and adults with active tuberculosis.

At study entry, a tuberculin skin test and the QuantiFERON-TB GOLD In-Tube IGRA were used to screen adolescents for latent tuberculosis infection. Unsorted cryopreserved PBMC were immunosequenced, covering on average approximately 100,000 T cells per clinical donor. Eleven high schools in the Worcester region of the Western Cape, South Africa, served as enrollment sites for adolescents aged 12 to 18 years. Around 10 adolescents infected with M. tuberculosis and about 10 uninfected adolescents were chosen and matched for age and sex. PBMC from adolescents were isolated by density centrifugation from freshly drawn heparinized blood and were then cryopreserved. The immunoSEQ multiplex PCR assay was used to generate TCR libraries, with TCR-beta and/or TCR-alpha/delta assays applied to each sample. The amplified TCR libraries were sequenced using the Illumina high-throughput platform. For the original study's pipeline: Clustering and dimensionality reduction relied on pairwise TCRdist distances among GMM-specific receptors from T cells that were either sorted ex vivo or expanded in vitro. Each clinical repertoire was assigned a mean NN-distance score, defined as the average TCRdist to the nearest 10% of tetramer-positive reference sequences. GEM TCR motif frequency was calculated as the fraction of unique TCRs that matched known GEM sequences in V/J usage and CDR3 length. Linear discriminant analysis with leave-one-out cross-validation, implemented in scikit-learn, was used to classify active tuberculosis. Not all clones reach the TCRdb copy of this immuneACCESS table, which keeps in-frame sequences only. Checked studies attribute under half of the gap to unresolved V genes and leave the rest unexplained. V and J calls and clone size come straight from that table; D and trimming were deduced from the DNA. The sample includes about 40,000 clones, with 85% to 95% observed a single time. The ten largest clones take up about 12% of the sample.

Study-wide conclusions, independent of this receptor: Compared with IGRA-negative controls, TCR-alpha repertoires from active tuberculosis had smaller mean NN-distances to GMM-specific TCRs, which suggests clonal expansion of these TCRs. An accuracy of 87% (AUROC 0.85 to 0.9) was reached by a classifier using the diverse GMM-specific repertoire, compared with 70% to 75% accuracy when GEM motif frequencies were used. Which clinical samples got chosen depended on the availability of cryopreserved specimens, and the active tuberculosis cases were adults, whereas the controls were adolescents. The smaller NN-distances in active tuberculosis patients were driven in part by shorter CDR3-alpha lengths, while the difference seen for TCR-beta was not statistically significant.

The receptor comes from a donor aged 10 to 29 with latent tuberculosis or without tuberculosis infection. Some clones in this sample may be carry-over from other donors' samples. The chain employs TRBV7-2 and TRBJ2-1; 8 of the junction bases match TRBD1. Sequencing input: PBMCs. The CDR3 in this case is CASSLNGGQENEQFF. In nucleotide form, the sequence is TGTGCCAGCAGCCTGAATGGGGGACAGGAAAATGAGCAGTTCTTC.